This T cell receptor (beta chain) emerged from a study of blood T cells in healthy people across ages. CDR3 length: 14 residues. CDR1 LGHDT and CDR2 YNNKEL come from the germline V gene (reference sequence). V shed 7 bases and J shed 1 base, with 13 bases lying between them. Researchers collected 9 to 10 milliliters of peripheral blood from every single donor. It was with a sample-barcoded 5' primer and a J-beta primer mix that a second PCR of about 7 to 12 cycles was run. With 12 random nucleotides, a template-switch adaptor tagged each individual cDNA molecule. One entry per CDR3 protein, called by TCRdb with MiXCR from the 5' RACE reads. The sample records 600,000 to 800,000 distinct CDR3 sequences, over 40% being singletons.

This clonotype originated in a woman of 80 years or more in good health. V is TRBV3-1 and J is TRBJ2-5, with D hard to call. Sequencing was performed on blood. CDR3: CASNYQGFQETQYF. The DNA for the CDR3 is TGTGCCAGCAATTACCAAGGCTTCCAAGAGACCCAGTACTTC.